This T cell receptor (beta chain) comes out of a study of blood T cell repertoires in COVID-19 (dated by TCRdb to the early 2020s). Concerning the study at large: Recovered participants in ImmuneRACE Cohort 3 were defined as having two consecutive negative NP/OP PCR tests, clearance from a healthcare professional, or resolution of symptoms. Collaborator samples came from the United States, Italy and Spain and covered acute and convalescent phases of COVID-19. The material from the prospective study consisted of cDNA or gDNA derived from T cells, B-cell-depleted T cells, or PBMCs. The dataset comprised deeply sampled blood TCRbeta repertoires from subjects exposed to, actively infected with, or recovered from COVID-19. The repertoires were released in a freely available public database meant as a resource for research on the immune response to SARS-CoV-2. The samples were drawn from the first 160 participants of the ongoing ImmuneRACE study and from over a thousand subjects provided by 6 global collaborators. Sample metadata almost always included a de-identified subject ID, COVID-19 status, age in years and sex. Where HLA class I and class II types were available, the types were taken from metadata supplied by the sample provider, not from assay-based typing. Summary of the overall study and its limitations: The amount of clinical and demographic metadata varied by source and participant and was provided uncurated.

The immunoSEQ Assay, a bias-controlled multiplex PCR, was used to amplify TCRbeta CDR3 regions from genomic DNA. The paper's data handling went like this. Within the assay, amplification of reference gene primers was used to estimate how many nucleated cells each sample contained. To quantify the absolute abundance of each unique TCRbeta CDR3 rearrangement, sequence reads were collapsed and filtered. For each sample, productive Simpson clonality was calculated as the square root of Simpson's diversity index across productive rearrangements. This is the immuneACCESS table as TCRdb keeps it, with only in-frame sequences that have V and J called. A part of the clones is gone; compared with another copy, unresolved V genes explain less than half, and the rest is unexplained. Clonal size and the V and J genes are those of that table, whereas D and trimming came from the DNA. The sample table contains hundreds of thousands of clones; only one count was recorded for about 90% of them. The ten largest make up more than 1.5% of the sample.

About this clone: Its antigen specificity is not known. Base qualities were left out, and no much larger clone turns up one base away.

Ends trimmed: V by 3 bases, J by 7 bases; bases unmatched to a gene: 6. The germline V gene supplies CDR1 KGHSH and CDR2 LQKENI. The CDR3, from cysteine to phenylalanine, totals 15 residues. Only the CDR3 DNA is retained, 45 bases long and in frame from the first base. Participants in the prospective study were enrolled through a virtual design, were aged 18 to 89 years, and lived in roughly 24 United States geographic areas. In the prospective study, cohorts were assigned on the basis of participant-reported clinical history obtained from a screening survey and a study questionnaire. In the prospective study, whole blood, serum and a nasopharyngeal or oropharyngeal swab were collected from each participant by mobile phlebotomists. Over a 2-month period, participants in the prospective study had the option of providing additional blood draws and questionnaires. Before DNA extraction, blood samples from the prospective study were shipped at room temperature or frozen.

The chain is assembled from TRBV18 and TRBJ1-6; 7 central bases correspond to TRBD1. The TCR originated in a man aged 35 to 55 in a cohort exposed to, infected with or recovered from COVID-19 (not recorded which). Source material: PBMCs or T cells enriched from blood (not recorded which). The CDR3 reads as follows: CASSPTWDSNSPLHF. The bases read TGTGCCAGCTCACCCACTTGGGACAGCAATTCACCCCTCCACTTT.